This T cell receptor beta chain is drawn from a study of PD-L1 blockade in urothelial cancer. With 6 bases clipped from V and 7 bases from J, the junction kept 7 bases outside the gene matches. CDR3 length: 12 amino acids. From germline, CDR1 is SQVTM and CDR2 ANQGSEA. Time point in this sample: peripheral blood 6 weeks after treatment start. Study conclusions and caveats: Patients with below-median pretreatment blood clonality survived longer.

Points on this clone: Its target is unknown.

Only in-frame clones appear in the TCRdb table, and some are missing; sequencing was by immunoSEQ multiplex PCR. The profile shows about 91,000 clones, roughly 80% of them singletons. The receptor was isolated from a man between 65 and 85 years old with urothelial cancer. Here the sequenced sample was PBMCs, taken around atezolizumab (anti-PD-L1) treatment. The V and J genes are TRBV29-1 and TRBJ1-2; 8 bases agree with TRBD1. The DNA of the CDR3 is TGCAGCGTCCCGTCGACAGGGGTTGGCTACACCTTC. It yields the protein CSVPSTGVGYTF.